This TCR beta chain was found in a study of molecular identifiers for immune sequencing clone quantification. General observations from the study: Clones with over 20 RNA copies captured over 98% of effector molecules but under 1% of naive ones.

V shed 3 bases and J shed 2 bases, with 7 bases lying between them. This CDR3 contains 13 residues. Germline CDR1 is MDHEN and CDR2 is SYDVKM. Using its own MiXCR run on the PCR reads, TCRdb lists one record per CDR3 protein. The profile shows about 97,000 distinct CDR3 sequences, around 30% of them singletons. The table lists this clonotype with many counts. Its cognate antigen is unknown. This sequence originates from a human donor in good health. Some libraries in this study had Jurkat cell RNA spiked in. The V and J genes are TRBV28 and TRBJ2-5; D is uncertain. The sequencing input was naive CD8+ T cells from blood, with Jurkat cell RNA spiked in. Subset of the sample: FACS-sorted CD8+CD4-CCR7+CD45RA+ naive T cells. CDR3 in amino acids: CASSLRPQETQYF. The CDR3 coding sequence is TGTGCCAGCAGTTTGCGGCCTCAAGAGACCCAGTACTTC.